The sequence of this TCR beta chain was determined in a study of cytomegalovirus exposure and HLA in healthy donors. Notes on this clone: The antigen is unknown.

V shed 3 bases, J shed 4 bases, and the junction held 8 bases outside the gene matches. Germline loops: CDR1 SGHKS, CDR2 YYEKEE (reference sequence). This CDR3 is built from 15 residues. In the PCR, 60 Vbeta and 13 Jbeta primers were used. The protocol was immunoSEQ multiplex PCR, while the TCRdb copy is restricted to in-frame clones and leaves out a portion. The data hold 100,000 or so clones, with 74% observed a single time. Study-level findings and limits: For cytomegalovirus status, the classifier reportedly gave diagnoses with high specificity and sensitivity.

The receptor comes from a man aged 45-65 years in good health and CMV-seropositive. The chain uses TRBV5-5 and TRBJ1-2; TRBD1 agrees at 8 bases. The sequenced material came from PBMCs. The CDR3 loop reads CASSSLPDRGYGYTF. CDR3 in DNA: TGTGCCAGCAGCTCACTACCAGACAGGGGCTATGGCTACACCTTC.